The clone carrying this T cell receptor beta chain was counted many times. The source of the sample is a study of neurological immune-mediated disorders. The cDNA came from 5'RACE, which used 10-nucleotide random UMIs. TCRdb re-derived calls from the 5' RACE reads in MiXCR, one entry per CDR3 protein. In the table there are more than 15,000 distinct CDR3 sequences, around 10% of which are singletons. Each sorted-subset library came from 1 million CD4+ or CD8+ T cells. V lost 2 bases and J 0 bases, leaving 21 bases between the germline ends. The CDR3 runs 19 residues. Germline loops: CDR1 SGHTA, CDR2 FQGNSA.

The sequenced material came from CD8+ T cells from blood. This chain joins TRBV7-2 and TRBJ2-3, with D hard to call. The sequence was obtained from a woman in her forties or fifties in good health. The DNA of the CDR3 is TGTGCCAGCAGCTTAACCCCCCTCTCCAGAGACGCTAGCACAGATACGCAGTATTTT. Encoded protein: CASSLTPLSRDASTDTQYF.